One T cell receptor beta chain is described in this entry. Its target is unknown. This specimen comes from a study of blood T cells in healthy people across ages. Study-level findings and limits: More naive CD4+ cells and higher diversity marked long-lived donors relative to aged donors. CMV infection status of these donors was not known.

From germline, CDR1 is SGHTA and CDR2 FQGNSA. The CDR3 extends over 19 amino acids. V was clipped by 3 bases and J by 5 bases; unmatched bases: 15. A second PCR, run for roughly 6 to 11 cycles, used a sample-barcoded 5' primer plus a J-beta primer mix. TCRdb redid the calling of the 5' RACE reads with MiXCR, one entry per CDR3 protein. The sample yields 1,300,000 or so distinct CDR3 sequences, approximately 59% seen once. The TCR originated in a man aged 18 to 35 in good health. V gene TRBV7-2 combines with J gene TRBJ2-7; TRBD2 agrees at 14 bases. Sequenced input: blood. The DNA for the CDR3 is TGTGCCAGCAGCTTCATCCCGGGACTAGCGGGAGAAGGTCGCAACGAGCAGTACTTC. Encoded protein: CASSFIPGLAGEGRNEQYF.